One and the same sample provided the 5 T cell receptor beta chains below, sequenced in a study of Graves' ophthalmopathy and Graves' hyperthyroidism. Scientists amplified the TCR beta CDR3 regions from RNA transcripts. HTBI primers were used in a first-round RT-PCR, which preceded a second-round multiplex PCR. TCRdb fed the multiplex PCR reads into MiXCR, producing one record per CDR3 protein. The sample holds 400,000 to 450,000 distinct CDR3 sequences, under 25% seen once. The material sequenced was peripheral blood. The receptors originated from a woman in her late teens or twenties with stable Graves' hyperthyroidism.

This clonotype was found many times. The rearrangement joins TRBV12-3 or TRBV12-4 to TRBJ2-5; either TRBD1 or TRBD2 may fit D (5 bases each). The CDR3 consists of 14 residues. Trimming pared 4 bases from V and 6 bases from J, leaving 15 bases between. The CDR3 is CASSSTGNGKTQYF. The CDR3 coding sequence is TGTGCCAGCAGTTCCACAGGTAACGGGAAGACCCAGTACTTC.

This clonotype appeared a few times. As the CDR3 is not closed by the conserved phenylalanine or tryptophan, this likely results from a read error. V gene TRBV7-8 combines with J gene TRBJ2-7, with no clear D. The germline CDR1 and CDR2 sequences are SGHVS and FQNEAQ. The germline V and J ends were trimmed by 2 bases and 5 bases, with 4 bases remaining between them. The CDR3 has 11 amino acids. CDR3 region: CASSLFDEQYL. For the CDR3, the DNA is TGTGCCAGCAGCTTATTCGACGAGCAGTACCTC.

This clonotype was seen repeatedly, ten times or more. This chain links TRBV6-1 with TRBJ1-3; D gene uncertain. V dropped 5 bases and J dropped 0 bases, with 11 bases sitting between them. This CDR3 is 15 amino acids long. The germline CDR1 and CDR2 sequences are MNHNS and SASEGT. The CDR3 spells CASSTRAASGNTIYF. The CDR3, as DNA: TGTGCCAGCAGTACCCGGGCCGCCTCTGGAAACACCATATATTTT.

J is TRBJ1-2 and V is TRBV6-1; D perhaps matches TRBD1 (6 bases). The V and J ends lost 1 base and 5 bases respectively, with 8 bases between them. Germline V CDR1 and CDR2: MNHNS, SASEGT. The CDR3 has 13 residues. CDR3 sequence: CASSEEGDYGYTF. CDR3 sequence (DNA): TGTGCCAGCAGTGAAGAGGGGGATTATGGCTACACCTTC.

This clonotype was picked up many times. V usage is TRBV6-5 and J usage is TRBJ2-5, with 7 bases that match TRBD1. Germline V gives CDR1 MNHEY, CDR2 SVGAGI. The CDR3 has 13 amino acids. V shed 7 bases and J 3 bases; nucleotides not matched to a gene: 5. The CDR3 bases are TGTGCCAGCACCGGGACAGAAAAAGAGACCCAGTACTTC. Residues: CASTGTEKETQYF.